This section outlines one T cell receptor beta chain sequence together with its context. No antigen is known for it. The data belong to a study of cytomegalovirus exposure and HLA in healthy donors. The PCR employed 60 Vbeta primers together with 13 Jbeta primers. Profiled with immunoSEQ multiplex PCR; TCRdb holds only in-frame clones, not every one. This sample has about 120,000 clones, with around 74% found just once. Trimming removed 2 bases from V and 1 base from J, with 11 bases in between. There are 15 residues in the CDR3. Germline values: CDR1 MNHNS, CDR2 SASEGT. Findings and limits, study-wide: One later analysis reportedly identified an Asian-associated ancestry cluster that showed fewer N-insertions than the roughly 600-donor mean. Analysis was performed later, and it showed HLA-associated TCR beta chains to be more clonally expanded than equally common others.

Material for sequencing was PBMCs. This sequence originates from a young man in good health and CMV-seropositive. This chain joins TRBV6-1 and TRBJ2-5, with D possibly being TRBD2 (6 bases). CDR3 sequence (DNA): TGTGCCAGCAGTGAATGGGGAGGTCTCCAAGAGACCCAGTACTTC. Translating it yields CASSEWGGLQETQYF.